Sequencing of this T cell receptor (beta chain) was carried out in a study of shared clonotypes between healthy human individuals. Assay used: immunoSEQ multiplex PCR; TCRdb lists only in-frame clones, some missing. Here the sample spans fewer than 850,000 clones, 90% to 98% being singletons. CD45RO-negative, CCR7-positively selected cells formed the naive CD8 fraction, excluding terminally differentiated effector memory CD45RA+ cells. This clone occurred once. V lost 8 bases to trimming and J lost 3 bases, with 17 bases between them. Germline V lookup: CDR1 SEHNR, CDR2 FQNEAQ (reference sequence). The CDR3 is 14 amino acids.

This chain joins TRBV7-9 and TRBJ2-7; no clear D gene. Sequencing was done on a sample of naive CD8+ T cells sorted from blood. This TCR derives from a man aged 25 to 40 in good health. The CDR3 nucleotides are TGTGCCAGCGAGCTGGTAAATACCGACTACGAGCAGTACTTC. Protein: CASELVNTDYEQYF.